This entry describes one T cell receptor (beta chain). Its target is unknown. An end of the junction does not agree with germline; a read error may underlie this. Treatment defined: oral pan-JAK inhibitor, 5-10 mg twice daily. This sample was taken from a study of CD8+ T cells in alopecia areata. Study-level findings and limits: The study also sequences resident alphabeta T cells of normal skin in scalp samples.

Sequencing relied on a cDNA template that was reverse transcribed from extracted RNA. Repertoires were generated with immunoSEQ multiplex PCR, while TCRdb's copy carries only in-frame clones and drops some. The sample holds 270,000 or so clones, roughly 64% seen once. This CDR3 is built from 14 residues. Per germline, CDR1 SSHAT and CDR2 FNYEAQ (reference sequence). The chain carries TRBV7-7 and TRBJ2-7, with D possibly being TRBD1 (6 bases). The sample was CD4+ T cells sorted from blood, taken at week 24, from a patient treated with tofacitinib. The source of this sequence is a human donor with alopecia areata. CDR3 loop: CASSPRTDSYEQYF. CDR3 bases: TGTGCTAGCAGCCCCAGGACAGACTCCTACGAGCAGTACTTC.